Only a few counts were recorded for the clone carrying this T cell receptor beta chain. Its target is not known. This record comes from a study of T-cell memory formation after mild COVID-19. Whole-study results and caveats: The study found contracting CD4+ clones mainly in CM and EM and contracting CD8+ clones in EMRA.

TCRdb recomputed calls from the 5' RACE reads with MiXCR, one row per CDR3 protein. The table lists over 300,000 distinct CDR3 sequences, 20% to 25% of them singletons. Germline assignment: CDR1 MNHEY and CDR2 SVGAGI. V lost 4 bases to trimming and J lost 0 bases, with 12 bases between them. This CDR3 has 15 amino acids. The sequencing input was PBMCs or a T cell subset sorted from them (not recorded which). The chain joins TRBV6-5 to TRBJ1-2, with a weak D call TRBD1 (6 bases). This TCR was sampled from a man younger than 35 who had mild COVID-19 (a few samples of this study predate the infection). Cell type and time point are not known. The CDR3: CASSSSGAPNYGYTF. As DNA, the CDR3 is TGTGCCAGCAGTTCCTCGGGGGCCCCTAACTATGGCTACACCTTC.